This T cell receptor (beta chain) was captured in a study of shared clonotypes between healthy human individuals. General study findings and limits: Memory subsets generally showed lower estimated richness than naive subsets.

The junction had 2 bases not matched to a gene; V was cut back by 5 bases and J by 8 bases. The CDR3 totals 13 residues. Germline-derived CDR1 and CDR2 are MGHDK and SYGVNS. TCRdb keeps only in-frame clones here, not all; method: immunoSEQ multiplex PCR. The table lists around 2.1 million clones, approximately 94% of them singletons. As to this clone: What it recognizes is unknown.

This TCR derives from a man in his late teens or twenties in good health. The chain recombines TRBV25-1 with TRBJ2-1; 11 bases are shared with TRBD1. The sample taken for sequencing was naive CD4+ T cells sorted from blood. Subset defined: CD45RA+ positively selected. The CDR3 DNA reads as TGTGCCAGCAGTCGGGACAGGGGGGATGAGCAGTTCTTC. This sequence encodes CASSRDRGDEQFF.